The 12 T cell receptor beta chains reported below all come from one sample, sequenced in a study of T cell repertoires in cytomegalovirus infection. No antigen has been identified for these receptors. TCRdb re-derived calls from the reads in MiXCR, one entry per CDR3 protein. Of about 890,000 distinct CDR3 sequences listed, around 30% are singletons. The sequencing used cultured CD8+ T cells from PBMCs, collected from culture after CMV antigen stimulation. The receptors shown here come from a human donor in good health (CMV status not recorded). Some clones in this sample may be carry-over from other donors' samples.

The chain carries TRBV7-9 and TRBJ1-2; maybe TRBD1 (5 bases). V was pared by 0 bases and J by 2 bases, with 13 bases between. Germline V lookup: CDR1 SEHNR, CDR2 FQNEAQ (reference sequence). The CDR3 is 16 residues long. The CDR3 reads CASSLAGRVANYGYTF. The CDR3 DNA reads as TGTGCCAGCAGCTTAGCGGGCAGGGTGGCCAACTATGGCTACACCTTC.

The rearrangement uses TRBV7-6 and TRBJ1-2; TRBD1 aligns across 7 bases. The CDR3 is made up of 16 amino acids. Germline V gives CDR1 SGHVS, CDR2 FNYEAQ. The V gene end was trimmed by 1 base and the J gene end by 4 bases; junction bases not matched to a gene: 9. DNA for the CDR3: TGTGCCAGCAGCTTAGGCAAACAGGGGCTGGCCTATGGCTACACCTTC. Protein sequence: CASSLGKQGLAYGYTF.

The genes are TRBV7-6 and TRBJ1-4; D unresolved. The V and J ends lost 5 bases and 8 bases respectively, with 15 bases between them. The CDR3 consists of 14 residues. Germline CDR1 and CDR2: SGHVS and FNYEAQ. CDR3 protein: CASSPRGVREKLFF. The DNA for the CDR3 is TGTGCCAGCAGCCCCCGCGGGGTAAGGGAAAAACTGTTTTTT.

This clonotype was seen a few times. V is TRBV6-2 or TRBV6-3 and J is TRBJ1-2, with D unclear. The V and J ends lost 5 bases and 4 bases respectively, with 20 bases between them. Germline V gives CDR1 MNHEY, CDR2 SVGEGT. The CDR3 covers 16 residues. CDR3 bases: TGTGCCAGCAGTCCGATATCCGATACGCCTATCTATGGCTACACCTTC. Protein sequence: CASSPISDTPIYGYTF.

This clonotype was seen a few times. This sequence joins TRBV5-6 and TRBJ2-5; D gene ambiguous. In germline, CDR1 is SGHDT, CDR2 YYEEEE. V was trimmed by 0 bases and J by 5 bases, leaving 17 bases between them. CDR3 length: 16 residues. The CDR3 coding sequence is TGTGCCAGCAGCTTGGGCAGAAATTCCTTGGTGGAGACCCAGTACTTC. Protein sequence: CASSLGRNSLVETQYF. Full variable domain (outside the CDR3, taken from reference TRBV5-6 and TRBJ2-5): DAGVTQSPTHLIKTRGQQVTLRCSPKSGHDTVSWYQQALGQGPQFIFQYYEEEERQRGNFPDRFSGHQFPNYSSELNVNALLLGDSALYLCASSLGRNSLVETQYFGPGTRLLVL.

V is TRBV7-2 and J is TRBJ2-7; 7 nucleotides agree with TRBD1. The V gene end was trimmed by 5 bases and the J gene end by 2 bases; junction bases not matched to a gene: 12. Germline V gene lookup returns CDR1 SGHTA and CDR2 FQGNSA. The CDR3 is 16 amino acids. The CDR3 DNA reads TGTGCCAGCAGCCGGGATGGGACAGCGAGTCCCTACGAGCAGTACTTC. It translates to CASSRDGTASPYEQYF.

The V and J genes are TRBV5-1 and TRBJ2-3; 8 bases are shared with TRBD1. The CDR3 is 15 amino acids. Germline CDR1 and CDR2: SGHRS and YFSETQ. V lost 4 bases, J lost 6 bases, and 10 bases stayed unmatched. The CDR3 loop is CASSRYQGAPDTQYF. The CDR3 DNA sequence: TGCGCCAGCAGCAGATACCAGGGGGCCCCCGATACGCAGTATTTT.

This chain links TRBV5-4 with TRBJ2-3; D might be TRBD2 (6 bases). The CDR3 has 15 amino acids. V shed 3 bases and J shed 6 bases, with 17 bases lying between them. Germline lookup yields CDR1 SGHNT and CDR2 YYREEE (reference sequence). Written as DNA, the CDR3 is TGTGCCAGCAGCTATATTGGAGGGGATGGGGATACGCAGTATTTT. It yields the protein CASSYIGGDGDTQYF.

V is TRBV5-4 and J is TRBJ1-1, with D possibly matching TRBD1 (5 bases). V lost 1 base, J lost 7 bases, and 20 bases lay in between. Germline V gives CDR1 SGHNT, CDR2 YYREEE (reference sequence). The CDR3 has 16 residues. The chain's CDR3 is CASSLYFAGGRGEAFF. In nucleotides, the CDR3 is TGTGCCAGCAGCTTGTATTTTGCCGGGGGAAGGGGTGAAGCTTTCTTT.

This clonotype was seen a handful of times. This sequence joins TRBV27 and TRBJ1-2; a weak D match, TRBD1 (6 bases). Germline V gives CDR1 MNHEY, CDR2 SMNVEV (reference sequence). The ends were cut back, 6 bases at V and 4 bases at J, with 12 bases in the middle. The CDR3 spans 13 residues. CDR3 nucleotide sequence: TGTGCCAGCAGAAGACCGGGGGCCTATGGCTACACCTTC. Its protein product is CASRRPGAYGYTF.

The chain couples TRBV6-2 or TRBV6-3 to TRBJ2-1; D call uncertain. V lost 6 bases and J lost 2, with 11 bases in between. The CDR3 covers 14 residues. Germline V lookup: CDR1 MNHEY, CDR2 SVGEGT. CDR3 region: CASSPSLAYNEQFF. The CDR3 nucleotides read TGTGCCAGCAGCCCAAGTTTGGCCTACAATGAGCAGTTCTTC.

Points on this clonotype: One end of the junction is discordant with germline, which a read error may explain. V and J are TRBV5-3 and TRBJ2-1, with a possible D match to TRBD2 (6 bases). TRBV5-3 is given ORF status, its function remaining uncertain. The CDR3 has 15 amino acids. CDR3 DNA: TGTGCCAGCAGCTTGGCCCGGGGGTTCGACAATGAGCAGTTCTTC. Translation gives CASSLARGFDNEQFF.